These 14 T cell receptor beta chains share one sample of origin, sequenced in a study of OX40 agonist ivuxolimab in advanced cancers. The repertoire was sequenced with immunoSEQ multiplex PCR; TCRdb's copy has only in-frame clones and lacks some. The sample lists 55,000 to 70,000 clones; approximately 80% were seen once. Specimen: CD4+ or CD8+ T cells sorted from blood, collected in a trial of the OX40 agonist ivuxolimab. The receptors were sampled from an adult with an advanced solid tumor such as melanoma, head and neck, liver or kidney cancer.

Worth noting for this clone: A read error may produce the germline difference seen at one junction end. V gene TRBV2 combines with J gene TRBJ1-1; D is uncertain. This CDR3 region has 13 residues. Germline CDR1 and CDR2: SNHLY and FYNNEI. Here the CDR3 reads CASSDSPQTKKIF. The CDR3 nucleotides are TGTGCCAGCAGTGATTCCCCACAAACTAAGAAGATCTTT.

The chain is built from TRBV19 and TRBJ1-2, with D tentatively TRBD1 (5 bases). The V and J ends lost 3 bases and 2 bases respectively, with 13 bases between them. In germline, CDR1 is LNHDA, CDR2 SQIVND (reference sequence). This CDR3 is built from 15 residues. This chain's CDR3 is CASSIVQGRNYGYTF. The CDR3 coding sequence is TGTGCCAGTAGTATTGTGCAGGGTAGAAACTATGGCTACACCTTC. The complete variable domain, with remaining parts taken from reference TRBV19 and TRBJ1-2, reads DGGITQSPKYLFRKEGQNVTLSCEQNLNHDAMYWYRQDPGQGLRLIYYSQIVNDFQKGDIAEGYSVSREKKESFPLTVTSAQKNPTAFYLCASSIVQGRNYGYTFGSGTRLTVV.

This chain links TRBV9 with TRBJ1-3, with D unclear. Germline CDR1 reads SGDLS; CDR2 reads YYNGEE. V was shortened by 0 bases and J by 4 bases, with 8 bases between the two germline ends. The CDR3 totals 14 residues. CDR3 region: CASSVESQGNTIYF. The CDR3 coding sequence is TGTGCCAGCAGCGTAGAAAGTCAGGGAAACACCATATATTTT.

This rearrangement joins TRBV28 to TRBJ1-4; D gene uncertain. Germline CDR1 is MDHEN and CDR2 is SYDVKM. V lost 2 bases and J 0 bases, leaving 7 bases between the germline ends. CDR3 size: 15 residues. CDR3 DNA: TGTGCCAGCAGTTTAGCCGGCTCAACTAATGAAAAACTGTTTTTT. Its protein is CASSLAGSTNEKLFF.

This rearrangement joins TRBV6-5 to TRBJ2-7, with D perhaps matching TRBD2 (6 bases). The V end was cut by 0 bases, the J end by 0 bases, with 12 bases between. Germline CDR1 MNHEY, CDR2 SVGAGI. CDR3 length: 16 amino acids. CDR3 amino acids: CASSYSGGDVSYEQYF. The CDR3 DNA is TGTGCCAGCAGTTACTCTGGCGGGGACGTCTCCTACGAGCAGTACTTC.

V gene TRBV5-1 combines with J gene TRBJ1-1; D might be TRBD1 (5 bases). This CDR3 is built from 14 residues. Germline V gene data show CDR1 as SGHRS and CDR2 as YFSETQ. Trimming pared 1 base from V and 2 bases from J, leaving 9 bases between. CDR3 nucleotide sequence: TGCGCCAGCAGCTTGTTGGACATTAACACTGAAGCTTTCTTT. As protein: CASSLLDINTEAFF.

This clone was seen only a few times. The chain carries TRBV28 and TRBJ2-7, with TRBD1 matching over 7 bases. V shed 5 bases, J shed 4 bases, and the junction held 5 bases outside the gene matches. The CDR3 consists of 13 residues. CDR1 is MDHEN, CDR2 SYDVKM, per germline. The CDR3 region is CASSPGTVYEQYF. The CDR3 DNA follows: TGTGCCAGCAGTCCGGGGACAGTTTACGAGCAGTACTTC.

The gene calls are TRBV30 and TRBJ1-5, with 7 bases matching TRBD1. Trimming cost V 1 base and J 2 bases; bases outside gene matches: 8. Germline CDR1 is GTSNPN and CDR2 is SVGIG (reference sequence). This CDR3 has 16 amino acids. The CDR3 DNA sequence: TGTGCCTGGAGTGCCCGGACAGGTCGGGGCAATCAGCCCCAGCATTTT. This gives the protein CAWSARTGRGNQPQHF. Full variable domain (rest looked up from reference TRBV30 and TRBJ1-5): SQTIHQWPATLVQPVGSPLSLECTVEGTSNPNLYWYRQAAGRGLQLLFYSVGIGQISSEVPQNLSASRPQDRQFILSSKKLLLSDSGFYLCAWSARTGRGNQPQHFGDGTRLSIL.

This clone is a singleton in its sample. The CDR3 DNA follows: TGTGCCATCAGTGTACAGGGTACCTACGAGCAGTACTTC. This gives the protein CAISVQGTYEQYF. The V call is TRBV10-3, the J call TRBJ2-5; D may be TRBD1 (6 bases). The J call may not be correct, given that the DNA end is closer to TRBJ2-7. In germline, CDR1 is ENHRY, CDR2 SYGVKD. CDR3 length: 13 residues.

This clone has only one observation. The rearrangement links TRBV19 to TRBJ2-4, with D possibly being TRBD1 (5 bases). The CDR3 loop spans 13 amino acids. Trimming pared 9 bases from V and 7 bases from J, leaving 16 bases between. CDR1 LNHDA and CDR2 SQIVND come from the germline V gene (reference sequence). CDR3 region: CASHQGGMNIQYF. In DNA form, the CDR3 reads TGTGCCAGCCACCAGGGTGGGATGAACATTCAGTACTTC.

This clone has only a few counts. V gene TRBV21-1 combines with J gene TRBJ2-1; the D segment call TRBD1 is taken from the table without a DNA check. TRBV21-1 is a documented pseudogene. The CDR3 is 14 amino acids. The CDR3 loop is CASSVRGNLDEQFF. The CDR3 coding sequence is TGTGCCAGCAGCGTCAGGGGGAATCTCGATGAGCAGTTCTTC.

The sample holds a few counts of this clone. The chain joins TRBV7-7 to TRBJ2-7; D is unresolved. Trimming took 0 bases from V and 5 from J, leaving 8 bases between them. Germline V lookup: CDR1 SSHAT, CDR2 FNYEAQ (reference sequence). The CDR3 is 13 amino acids. The CDR3 DNA reads TGTGCCAGCAGCTTAGCCGGCGAGAACGAGCAGTACTTC. Translating gives CASSLAGENEQYF. The full variable domain, in which reference TRBV7-7 and TRBJ2-7 provide the parts outside the CDR3, is GAGVSQSPRYKVTKRGQDVTLRCDPISSHATLYWYQQALGQGPEFLTYFNYEAQPDKSGLPSDRFSAERPEGSISTLTIQRTEQRDSAMYRCASSLAGENEQYFGPGTRLTVT.

V is TRBV5-4 and J is TRBJ1-1; TRBD1 matches at 8 bases. This CDR3 spans 13 amino acids. Germline V CDR1 and CDR2: SGHNT, YYREEE (reference sequence). The junction had 2 bases not matched to a gene; V was cut back by 6 bases and J by 1 base. In nucleotides, the CDR3 is TGTGCCAGCACCGGACAGGGGAACACTGAAGCTTTCTTT. Its translation: CASTGQGNTEAFF.

V and J are TRBV5-1 and TRBJ2-5; tentative D call: TRBD1 (5 bases). The CDR3 spans 12 residues. Between the trimmed V and J ends, which lost 8 bases and 4 bases, there was a span of 12 bases. Germline CDR1 and CDR2: SGHRS and YFSETQ. CDR3 nucleotide sequence: TGCGCCAGTGCACAGGTGGGAGAGACCCAGTACTTC. Protein product: CASAQVGETQYF. Full variable domain (missing parts from reference TRBV5-1 and TRBJ2-5): KAGVTQTPRYLIKTRGQQVTLSCSPISGHRSVSWYQQTPGQGLQFLFEYFSETQRNKGNFPGRFSGRQFSNSRSEMNVSTLELGDSALYLCASAQVGETQYFGPGTRLLVL.